These T cell receptor beta chains were read from a single sample in a study of T cell repertoires in cytomegalovirus infection. TCRdb used MiXCR to reprocess the reads, holding one entry per CDR3 protein. The repertoire has over 85,000 distinct CDR3 sequences, 15% to 20% of them found once; the top ten carry 6.5% to 9.5%. The specimen sequenced was PBMCs. The receptors were sampled from a human donor in good health (CMV status not recorded). Some clones in this sample may be carry-over from other donors' samples. Both conserved end residues are part of each CDR3. A D gene is named only where the DNA matches it firmly. Clone size is stated in some rows and not others, as once, few, many or a class when expanded.

>TRBJ1-2|NA|NA|TRBV29-1
TGCAGCGTTCGTTCCGTCTATGGCTACACCTTC
CSVRSVYGYTF
>TRBJ1-5|few|NA|TRBV15
TGTGCCACCAGCAGAGAGGGCAGCTACAATCAGCCCCAGCATTTT
CATSREGSYNQPQHF
>TRBJ2-3|NA|TRBD1|TRBV2
TGTGCCAGCAGTGATAAGAGGACAGGGAGTGCAGATACGCAGTATTTT
CASSDKRTGSADTQYF
>TRBJ2-5|NA|NA|TRBV5-8
TGTGCCAGCAGCTTGATGGGGCGGGGAATCCAAGAGACCCAGTACTTC
CASSLMGRGIQETQYF
>TRBJ2-5|NA|NA|TRBV12-3/TRBV12-4
TGTGCCAGCATTCACGGGGGGCCGTTGGAGACCCAGTACTTC
CASIHGGPLETQYF
>TRBJ1-3|many|TRBD1|TRBV12-3/TRBV12-4
TGTGCCAGCAGCCGCTCGACAGGGGTTGGAAACACCATATATTTT
CASSRSTGVGNTIYF
>TRBJ1-1|few|NA|TRBV7-2
TGTGCCAGCAGCTCGGGACCGAGCACTGAAGCTTTCTTT
CASSSGPSTEAFF
>TRBJ1-2|many|TRBD1|TRBV11-2
TGTGCCAGCAGCTTAGGCAGGGGGAACTATGGCTACACCTTC
CASSLGRGNYGYTF
>TRBJ2-7|few|NA|TRBV6-6
TGTGCCAGCAGTTACTCCCCTGGTCCCATTCCCGCTGCATCTTACGAGCAGTACTTC
CASSYSPGPIPAASYEQYF
>TRBJ1-1|few|TRBD1|TRBV20-1
TGCAGTGCTAGAACCAGACAGGGGGGGACCCGGAACACTGAAGCTTTCTTT
CSARTRQGGTRNTEAFF
>TRBJ2-3|NA|NA|TRBV20-1
TGCAGTGCGCGCGAGGGGTCCGCTAGCACAGATACGCAGTATTTT
CSAREGSASTDTQYF
>TRBJ1-2|many|NA|TRBV28
TGTGCCAGCAGTAGGGGACAAAGTGGCTACACCTTC
CASSRGQSGYTF
>TRBJ2-1|many|TRBD2|TRBV12-3/TRBV12-4
TGTGCCAGCAGTGGCGGGGGGGCCACCTACAATGAGCAGTTCTTC
CASSGGGATYNEQFF
>TRBJ2-1|many|NA|TRBV7-2
TGTGCCAGCAGCTTAAACTATGGCAGGGGAAGGGAGCAGTTCTTC
CASSLNYGRGREQFF
>TRBJ2-4|many|TRBD1|TRBV6-1
TGTGCCAGCAGTGAACCCGGACAGGGTTTGGCCAAAAACATTCAGTACTTC
CASSEPGQGLAKNIQYF
>TRBJ1-1|many|NA|TRBV7-3
TGTGCCAGCAGCCCCCGTCCGAGGACTGAAGCTTTCTTT
CASSPRPRTEAFF
>TRBJ1-5|many|TRBD1|TRBV7-8
TGTGCCAGCAGCTCTCAGACAGGGGGGAATCAGCCCCAGCATTTT
CASSSQTGGNQPQHF
>TRBJ2-3|few|NA|TRBV2
TGTGCCAGCACGGAATCCGGCACAGATACGCAGTATTTT
CASTESGTDTQYF
>TRBJ1-1|many|NA|TRBV6-1
TGTGCCAGCATCCCTCGGAACACTGAAGCTTTCTTT
CASIPRNTEAFF
>TRBJ2-2|many|NA|TRBV12-3/TRBV12-4
TGTGCCAGCAGAAAGGGTGGCCAGAACACCGGGGAGCTGTTTTTT
CASRKGGQNTGELFF
>TRBJ2-7|few|NA|TRBV12-3/TRBV12-4
TGTGCCAGCAGTCCCCTTAGGGGCTCCTATCCCTACGAGCAGTACTTC
CASSPLRGSYPYEQYF
>TRBJ1-4|NA|TRBD1|TRBV5-4
TGTGCCAGCAGCTCCGGGACGACAGGGAATATTGAAAAACTGTTTTTT
CASSSGTTGNIEKLFF
>TRBJ2-5|NA|NA|TRBV7-2
TGTGCCAGCACCCAATACAGGGGAGGGGAGACCCAGTACTTC
CASTQYRGGETQYF
>TRBJ1-5|few|NA|TRBV28
TGTGCCAGCAGTCCAGGGGTTTTGCAGCCCCAGCATTTT
CASSPGVLQPQHF
>TRBJ1-1|many|NA|TRBV7-3
TGTGCCAGCAGCTTAATGGGGTCCCGGAACACTGAAGCTTTCTTT
CASSLMGSRNTEAFF
>TRBJ1-5|NA|NA|TRBV7-3
TGTGCCAGCAGCTCAAAGGGTATCCAAGGCAATCAGCCCCAGCATTTT
CASSSKGIQGNQPQHF
>TRBJ2-5|few|NA|TRBV4-1
TGCGCCAGCAGCCAGCCCTATTCGGGGCGTCGAGAGACCCAGTACTTC
CASSQPYSGRRETQYF
>TRBJ1-1|many|TRBD1|TRBV7-2
TGTGCCAGCAGCCCCGGGACAGGGGGCTTGAACACTGAAGCTTTCTTT
CASSPGTGGLNTEAFF
>TRBJ2-7|many|TRBD1|TRBV28
TGTGCCAGCAGTTTCCCGGGACAGGGTGGCGAGCAGTACTTC
CASSFPGQGGEQYF
>TRBJ1-2|many|NA|TRBV7-9
TGTGCCAGCAGCTTAGGGATAAGGGGTGGCTACACCTTC
CASSLGIRGGYTF
>TRBJ1-2|many|NA|TRBV7-6
TGTGCCAGCAGCTTAGGGACGGACTCCTATGGCTACACCTTC
CASSLGTDSYGYTF
>TRBJ2-5|NA|NA|TRBV4-2
TGTGCCAGCAGCCAAGCCCTAGCTGGCGAGACCCAGTACTTC
CASSQALAGETQYF
>TRBJ2-7|few|NA|TRBV4-1
TGCGCCAGCAGCCAAGCAGAAGGGGCAGGCGAGCAGTACTTC
CASSQAEGAGEQYF
>TRBJ1-5|many|TRBD1|TRBV7-2
TGTGCCAGCAGCTTCGCGACAGGGTTGTACAATCAGCCCCAGCATTTT
CASSFATGLYNQPQHF
>TRBJ2-7|many|NA|TRBV2
TGTGCCAGCAGCCCGGGACGGAGCCCCTTTTTGGAGCAGTACTTC
CASSPGRSPFLEQYF
>TRBJ1-6|many|TRBD1|TRBV7-8
TGTGCCAGCAGCCGGACGGCGGGACAGGGAGGTAAACCCCTCCACTTT
CASSRTAGQGGKPLHF
>TRBJ2-2|few|TRBD1|TRBV7-9
TGTGCCAGCAGCCCGAGGACAGGGACGGACACCGGGGAGCTGTTTTTT
CASSPRTGTDTGELFF
>TRBJ2-3|few|TRBD2|TRBV14
TGTGCCAGCAGCCAAGTGGGGGGGGGCACAGATACGCAGTATTTT
CASSQVGGGTDTQYF
>TRBJ1-6|many|NA|TRBV7-2
TGTGCCAGCAGCTCCCGGGCAGGGGATTCACCCCTCCACTTT
CASSSRAGDSPLHF
>TRBJ1-1|many|NA|TRBV7-8
TGTGCCAGCAGTTCAGACGGGAGCGCTGAAGCTTTCTTT
CASSSDGSAEAFF